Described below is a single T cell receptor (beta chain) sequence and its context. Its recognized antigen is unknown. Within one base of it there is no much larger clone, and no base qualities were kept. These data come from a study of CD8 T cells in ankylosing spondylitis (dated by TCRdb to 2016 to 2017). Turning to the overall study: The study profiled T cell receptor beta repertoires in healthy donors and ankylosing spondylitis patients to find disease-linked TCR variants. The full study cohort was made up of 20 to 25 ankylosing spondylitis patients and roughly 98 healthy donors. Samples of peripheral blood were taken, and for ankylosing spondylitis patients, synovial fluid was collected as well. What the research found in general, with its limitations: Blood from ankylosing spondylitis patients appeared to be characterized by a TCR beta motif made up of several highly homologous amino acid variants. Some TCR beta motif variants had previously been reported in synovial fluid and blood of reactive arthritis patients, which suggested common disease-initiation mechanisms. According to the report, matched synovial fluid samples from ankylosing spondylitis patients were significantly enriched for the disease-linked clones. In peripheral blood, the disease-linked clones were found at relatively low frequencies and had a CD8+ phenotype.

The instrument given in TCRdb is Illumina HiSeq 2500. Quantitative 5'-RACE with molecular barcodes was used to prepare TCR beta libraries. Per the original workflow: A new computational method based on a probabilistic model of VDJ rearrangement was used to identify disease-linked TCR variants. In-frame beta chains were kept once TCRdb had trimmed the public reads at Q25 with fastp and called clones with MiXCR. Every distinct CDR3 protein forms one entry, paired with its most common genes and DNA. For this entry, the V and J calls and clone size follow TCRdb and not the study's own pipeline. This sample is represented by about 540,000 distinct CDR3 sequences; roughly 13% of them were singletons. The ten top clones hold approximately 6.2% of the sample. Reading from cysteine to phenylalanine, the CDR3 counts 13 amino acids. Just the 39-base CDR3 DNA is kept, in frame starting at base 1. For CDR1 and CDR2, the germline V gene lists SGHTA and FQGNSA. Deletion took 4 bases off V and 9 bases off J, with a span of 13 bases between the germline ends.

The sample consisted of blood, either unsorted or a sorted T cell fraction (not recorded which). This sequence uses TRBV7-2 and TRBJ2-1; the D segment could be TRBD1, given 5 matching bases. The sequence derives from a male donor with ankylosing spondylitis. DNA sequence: TGTGCCAGCAGCTCTGATAATGGGGCTGAGCAGTTCTTC. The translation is CASSSDNGAEQFF.